The sequence of this TCR beta chain was determined in a study of cytomegalovirus exposure and HLA in healthy donors. Study context: Genetic ancestry analysis placed over 65% of the roughly 400 donors that were genotyped in the Caucasian-associated cluster.

No record was made of this donor's CMV serostatus. After removal of 7 bases from V and 1 base from J, the junction contained 9 bases not matched to a gene. The CDR3 covers 16 residues. The germline CDR1 and CDR2 sequences are ENHRY and SYGVKD. Findings and caveats of the study: The dataset shows that most TCR sequences were rare, while some public TCRs occurred in many donors. Indistinguishable V segments, including TRBV6-2 and TRBV6-3, were excluded.

13 Jbeta primers and 60 Vbeta primers were used for the PCR. Only in-frame clones appear in the TCRdb table, and some are missing; sequencing was by immunoSEQ multiplex PCR. Seen here are over 35,000 clones, around 65% observed once, and the top ten hold 8.7%. Concerning this clone itself: The antigen is not known.

This clonotype was obtained from a human donor in good health. J is TRBJ2-3 and V is TRBV10-3, with TRBD2 identical over 9 bases. Sequences were obtained from PBMCs. This CDR3 is CAIKGGGGPRTDTQYF. CDR3 DNA sequence: TGTGCCATCAAAGGCGGGGGGGGCCCCCGCACAGATACGCAGTATTTT.